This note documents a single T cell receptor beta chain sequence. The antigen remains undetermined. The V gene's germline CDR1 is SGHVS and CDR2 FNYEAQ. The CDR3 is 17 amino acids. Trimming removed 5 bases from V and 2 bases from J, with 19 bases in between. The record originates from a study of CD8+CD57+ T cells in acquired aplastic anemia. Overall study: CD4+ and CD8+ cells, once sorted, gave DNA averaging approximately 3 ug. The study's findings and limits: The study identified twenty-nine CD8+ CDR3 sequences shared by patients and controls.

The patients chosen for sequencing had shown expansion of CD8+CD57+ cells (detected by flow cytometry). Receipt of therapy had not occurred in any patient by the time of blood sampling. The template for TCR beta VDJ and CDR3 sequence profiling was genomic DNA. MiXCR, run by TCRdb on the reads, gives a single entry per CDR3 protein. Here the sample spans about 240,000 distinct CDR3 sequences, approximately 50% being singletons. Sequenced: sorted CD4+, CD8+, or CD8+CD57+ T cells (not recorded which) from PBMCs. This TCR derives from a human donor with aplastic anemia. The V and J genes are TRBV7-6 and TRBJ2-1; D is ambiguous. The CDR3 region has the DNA TGTGCCAGCAGCCCAAAGGCGACAACCAGCACCTACAATGAGCAGTTCTTC. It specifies CASSPKATTSTYNEQFF.